This T cell receptor (beta chain) was identified during a study of blood T cell repertoires in COVID-19. Some clones are missing from TCRdb's copy, which holds only in-frame ones; the method was immunoSEQ multiplex PCR. The data contain around 160,000 clones, around 84% of them seen just once; the ten biggest clones take up less than 50%. On this clone itself: Different DNA sequences within this sample yield the same CDR3.

This CDR3 spans 16 amino acids. V gave up 3 bases and J gave up 1 base; unmatched junction bases: 3. The germline gives CDR1 KGHSH, CDR2 LQKENI. The sample comprised peripheral blood. The source of this sequence is a human donor in a cohort sampled during active COVID-19. The chain employs TRBV18 and TRBJ2-2; 9 nucleotides line up with TRBD1. Here the CDR3 DNA reads TGTGCCAGCTCACCGCGACAGGGGGGGAACACCGGGGAGCTGTTTTTT. It codes for CASSPRQGGNTGELFF.